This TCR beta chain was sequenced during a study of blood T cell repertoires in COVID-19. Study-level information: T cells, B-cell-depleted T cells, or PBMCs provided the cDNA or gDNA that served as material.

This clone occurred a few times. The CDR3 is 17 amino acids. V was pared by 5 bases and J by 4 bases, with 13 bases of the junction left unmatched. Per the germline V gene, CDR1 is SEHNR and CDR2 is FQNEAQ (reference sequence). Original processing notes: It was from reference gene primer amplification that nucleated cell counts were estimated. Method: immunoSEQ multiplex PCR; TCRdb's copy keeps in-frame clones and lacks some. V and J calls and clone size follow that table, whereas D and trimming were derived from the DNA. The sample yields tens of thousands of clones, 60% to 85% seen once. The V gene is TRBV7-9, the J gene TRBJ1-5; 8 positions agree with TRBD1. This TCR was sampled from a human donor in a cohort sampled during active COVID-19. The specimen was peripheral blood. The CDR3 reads CASSPGTGLPANQPQHF. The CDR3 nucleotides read TGTGCCAGCAGCCCCGGGACAGGTCTACCGGCGAATCAGCCCCAGCATTTT.